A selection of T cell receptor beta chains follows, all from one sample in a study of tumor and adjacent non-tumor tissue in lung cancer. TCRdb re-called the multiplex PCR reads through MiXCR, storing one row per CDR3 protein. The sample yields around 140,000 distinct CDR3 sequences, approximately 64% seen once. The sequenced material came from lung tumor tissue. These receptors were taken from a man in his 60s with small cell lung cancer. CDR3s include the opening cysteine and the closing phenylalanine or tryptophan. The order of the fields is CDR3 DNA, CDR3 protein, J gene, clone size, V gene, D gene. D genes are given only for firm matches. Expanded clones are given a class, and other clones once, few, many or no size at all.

cdr3_nt: TGTGCTAGTGGGGGGACGGCTGCAACTAATGAAAAACTGTTTTTT
cdr3_aa: CASGGTAATNEKLFF
j_call: TRBJ1-4
clone_size: few
v_call: TRBV12-5
d_call: -

cdr3_nt: TGCGCCAGCAGTCTAGACAGGGTCCCAGATACGCAGTATTTT
cdr3_aa: CASSLDRVPDTQYF
j_call: TRBJ2-3
clone_size: -
v_call: TRBV5-1
d_call: TRBD1

cdr3_nt: TGTGCCAGTAGTGAATGGGGGACAATCCAAGGCTACACCTTC
cdr3_aa: CASSEWGTIQGYTF
j_call: TRBJ1-2
clone_size: -
v_call: TRBV6-1
d_call: -

cdr3_nt: TGTGCCAGCAGCTTAACGGGAGGGCCGGGAAATGAACGGTTCTTC
cdr3_aa: CASSLTGGPGNERFF
j_call: TRBJ2-1
clone_size: -
v_call: TRBV11-2
d_call: TRBD2

cdr3_nt: TGTTCCAGCAGTTTGTCCACGCGGGGGTGGGAGACCCAGTACTTC
cdr3_aa: CSSSLSTRGWETQYF
j_call: TRBJ2-5
clone_size: -
v_call: TRBV28
d_call: TRBD2

cdr3_nt: TGCAGTGCGCAGCGGGAGGAGGTTGTCAATGAGCAGTTCTTC
cdr3_aa: CSAQREEVVNEQFF
j_call: TRBJ2-1
clone_size: many
v_call: TRBV20-1
d_call: TRBD2

cdr3_nt: TGCAGTGCTGACCCTCGCCACCTAACGGGACGAGAGACCCAGTACTTC
cdr3_aa: CSADPRHLTGRETQYF
j_call: TRBJ2-5
clone_size: -
v_call: TRBV20-1
d_call: -

cdr3_nt: TGCAGTGCTGGATTAGATAGCGTGTACGATACGCAGTATTTT
cdr3_aa: CSAGLDSVYDTQYF
j_call: TRBJ2-3
clone_size: -
v_call: TRBV20-1
d_call: -

cdr3_nt: TGTGCCAGCAGCCCAGGACTCACCCGTAACACCGGGGAGCTGTTTTTT
cdr3_aa: CASSPGLTRNTGELFF
j_call: TRBJ2-2
clone_size: -
v_call: TRBV11-2
d_call: -

cdr3_nt: TGTGCCAGCAGCTTAACTAGCGATATCACAGATACGCAGTATTTT
cdr3_aa: CASSLTSDITDTQYF
j_call: TRBJ2-3
clone_size: -
v_call: TRBV11-1
d_call: TRBD2

cdr3_nt: TGTGCCAGCACCCAGGGCGGTGGAAATGAGCAGTTCTTC
cdr3_aa: CASTQGGGNEQFF
j_call: TRBJ2-1
clone_size: -
v_call: TRBV27
d_call: -

cdr3_nt: TGCGCCAGGAGCCTATCCTGGGACAGAGGAAAGACCCAGTACTTC
cdr3_aa: CARSLSWDRGKTQYF
j_call: TRBJ2-5
clone_size: -
v_call: TRBV4-1
d_call: TRBD1

cdr3_nt: TGTGCCAGCAGCGGGACAGGGGCCGAGACCCAGTACTTC
cdr3_aa: CASSGTGAETQYF
j_call: TRBJ2-5
clone_size: many
v_call: TRBV5-5
d_call: TRBD1

cdr3_nt: TGTGCCCGCATGGGACCTTCCTACGAACAGTACTTC
cdr3_aa: CARMGPSYEQYF
j_call: TRBJ2-7
clone_size: -
v_call: TRBV7-8
d_call: -

cdr3_nt: TGTGCCAGCAGCTTGGCCTGGACAGGGCCCTACGAGGAGTACTTC
cdr3_aa: CASSLAWTGPYEEYF
j_call: TRBJ2-7
clone_size: -
v_call: TRBV11-3
d_call: TRBD1

cdr3_nt: TGCGCCAGCAGTGAGCCTCGAGAACAGGGTGGATATGGCTACACCTTC
cdr3_aa: CASSEPREQGGYGYTF
j_call: TRBJ1-2
clone_size: -
v_call: TRBV10-2
d_call: -

cdr3_nt: TGTCCCAACAGCCAAGAGGAGACGTCCTACAATGAGCAGTTCTTC
cdr3_aa: CPNSQEETSYNEQFF
j_call: TRBJ2-1
clone_size: -
v_call: TRBV14
d_call: -

cdr3_nt: TGCGCCAGTCTTTTAGCCCTAGCCAACAATGAGCAGTTCTTC
cdr3_aa: CASLLALANNEQFF
j_call: TRBJ2-1
clone_size: -
v_call: TRBV10-2
d_call: -

cdr3_nt: TGCCGTGCCGCACGGGGGACCCAGGGTCAGCCCCAACATTTT
cdr3_aa: CRAARGTQGQPQHF
j_call: TRBJ1-5
clone_size: -
v_call: TRBV20-1
d_call: -

cdr3_nt: TGTGCCACCGCTGATGGAGTGCTAGAGCTGTTCTTC
cdr3_aa: CATADGVLELFF
j_call: TRBJ2-1
clone_size: -
v_call: TRBV24-1
d_call: -

cdr3_nt: TGTGCCAGCAGTGAATTAGCGCAGGGTAGCAATCAGCCCGAGCATTTT
cdr3_aa: CASSELAQGSNQPEHF
j_call: TRBJ1-5
clone_size: -
v_call: TRBV6-1
d_call: -

cdr3_nt: TGTGCCAGCAGCCTAGGTAGGGGAAGTATGGATGAGCAGTTATTC
cdr3_aa: CASSLGRGSMDEQLF
j_call: TRBJ2-1
clone_size: -
v_call: TRBV12-3/TRBV12-4
d_call: -

cdr3_nt: TGTGCCAGCAGTGCAGCCACCATGATATGGGATCAGCCCCAGCATTTT
cdr3_aa: CASSAATMIWDQPQHF
j_call: TRBJ1-5
clone_size: -
v_call: TRBV6-1
d_call: -

cdr3_nt: TGCAGCGTCATAGGACACTTCGACTACGAGCAGTACTTC
cdr3_aa: CSVIGHFDYEQYF
j_call: TRBJ2-7
clone_size: many
v_call: TRBV29-1
d_call: -

cdr3_nt: TGCAGTGCTAGAGTGGCTAGCGGGAGTCTTCCGATTCCCCCGGGTACGCAGTATTTT
cdr3_aa: CSARVASGSLPIPPGTQYF
j_call: TRBJ2-3
clone_size: many
v_call: TRBV20-1
d_call: TRBD2

cdr3_nt: TGTGTCAGCAGTCCCGGACAGTTCTACGAGCAGTACTTC
cdr3_aa: CVSSPGQFYEQYF
j_call: TRBJ2-7
clone_size: -
v_call: TRBV11-1
d_call: -

cdr3_nt: TGTGCCACCAGCAGATCTTATCCGGGACTAGCGGGAGGCGGGGAGCTGTTTTTT
cdr3_aa: CATSRSYPGLAGGGELFF
j_call: TRBJ2-2
clone_size: -
v_call: TRBV15
d_call: TRBD2

cdr3_nt: TGTGCCAGCAGTGAATTGGGCTCAACTAATGGAAAACTGTTTTTT
cdr3_aa: CASSELGSTNGKLFF
j_call: TRBJ1-4
clone_size: -
v_call: TRBV6-1
d_call: -

cdr3_nt: TGTGCCAGCAGCTCATGGACTCCTGGCAACACCATATATTTT
cdr3_aa: CASSSWTPGNTIYF
j_call: TRBJ1-3
clone_size: -
v_call: TRBV11-2
d_call: -

cdr3_nt: TGTGCCAGCAGCTTAGTAGGCGGACAAAGCCCTTTCATCCACTTT
cdr3_aa: CASSLVGGQSPFIHF
j_call: TRBJ1-6
clone_size: -
v_call: TRBV11-2
d_call: -

cdr3_nt: TGCGCCAACAGCCAACGCGGGACAGGGGATGAAAAACTGTTTTTT
cdr3_aa: CANSQRGTGDEKLFF
j_call: TRBJ1-4
clone_size: -
v_call: TRBV4-1
d_call: TRBD1

cdr3_nt: TGTACCAGTAGTTACTCGTGGGGCGCCGGCTACACCTTC
cdr3_aa: CTSSYSWGAGYTF
j_call: TRBJ1-2
clone_size: -
v_call: TRBV6-5
d_call: -

cdr3_nt: TGTGCCAGCAGCCTACGTCCACCTTACACTGAAGCTTTCTTT
cdr3_aa: CASSLRPPYTEAFF
j_call: TRBJ1-1
clone_size: few
v_call: TRBV5-6
d_call: -

cdr3_nt: TGTGCCAGCAGTACCCAGGACTATAATGAAAAACTGTTTTTT
cdr3_aa: CASSTQDYNEKLFF
j_call: TRBJ1-4
clone_size: few
v_call: TRBV6-6
d_call: -

cdr3_nt: TGCAGTGAACGAGGGGCCCCCATGGAGACCCAGTACTTC
cdr3_aa: CSERGAPMETQYF
j_call: TRBJ2-5
clone_size: -
v_call: TRBV20-1
d_call: -